The T cell receptor beta chain described here comes from a study of T cell repertoires in cytomegalovirus infection. Study overall: Both CMV infection and a matching HLA type were indicated by public TCR beta signatures.

MiXCR, run by TCRdb on the reads, gives a single entry per CDR3 protein. The table has over 250,000 distinct CDR3 sequences, roughly 25% seen once; the top ten hold approximately 15%. This clonotype was detected only a few times. Antigen specificity is unknown. Study outcomes and limitations: Adding up the frequency of public TCR beta families identified people who carried CMV plus the relevant HLA. Within the response measured ex vivo, HLA-C-restricted CMV-specific TCR beta clonotypes were dominant.

CDR1 is SGHVS and CDR2 is FNYEAQ in the germline V gene. CDR3 length: 13 amino acids. Trimming stripped 2 bases from V and 6 bases from J, with 11 bases between. The sequence was obtained from a human donor in good health (CMV status not recorded). Some clones in this sample may be carry-over from other donors' samples. The chain employs TRBV7-6 and TRBJ2-7, with D uncertain. The sequencing sample was made of PBMCs. The CDR3 spells CASSLFAPFEQYF. The CDR3 DNA reads as TGTGCCAGCAGCTTATTCGCCCCGTTCGAGCAGTACTTC.